A selection of T cell receptor beta chains follows, all from one sample in a study of identical twins. MiXCR was run by TCRdb on the 5' RACE reads, yielding one entry per CDR3 protein. The sample carries around 500,000 distinct CDR3 sequences, 14% recorded once. The same sample was also used in a study of yellow fever vaccine responses in identical twins.

The material sequenced was CD4+ T cells sorted from blood. Source of these receptors: a woman aged 18-35 years in good health. Both conserved end residues are part of each CDR3. D genes are given only for firm matches. For some rows the clone size is stated as once, few or many, or as a class when expanded; others skip it.

V gene: TRBV25-1; D gene: .; clone size: many; J gene: TRBJ2-3; CDR3 length: 15; CDR3 DNA: TGTGCCAGCAGTGAAGTAGCGGACGACACAGATACGCAGTATTTT; CDR3 protein: CASSEVADDTDTQYF
V gene: TRBV12-3/TRBV12-4; D gene: TRBD2; clone size: .; J gene: TRBJ2-3; CDR3 length: 14; CDR3 DNA: TGTGCCAGCAGTTCCTCTGGGGGGGAGTATACGCAGTATTTT; CDR3 protein: CASSSSGGEYTQYF
V gene: TRBV7-3; D gene: TRBD1; clone size: few; J gene: TRBJ1-1; CDR3 length: 14; CDR3 DNA: TGTGCCAGCAGCACAAGACAGGGGGCCGCTGAAGCTTTCTTT; CDR3 protein: CASSTRQGAAEAFF
V gene: TRBV19; D gene: .; clone size: .; J gene: TRBJ1-1; CDR3 length: 13; CDR3 DNA: TGTGCCAGTAGTATAGAGAGGCCAACGAGAGCTTTCTTT; CDR3 protein: CASSIERPTRAFF
V gene: TRBV7-2; D gene: .; clone size: few; J gene: TRBJ2-1; CDR3 length: 15; CDR3 DNA: TGTGCCAGCAGCTTAGACTCTAACTCCTACAATGAGCAGTTCTTC; CDR3 protein: CASSLDSNSYNEQFF
V gene: TRBV28; D gene: .; clone size: few; J gene: TRBJ2-5; CDR3 length: 12; CDR3 DNA: TGTGCCAGCAGTTTCGTTCCGGAGACCCAGTACTTC; CDR3 protein: CASSFVPETQYF
V gene: TRBV6-2/TRBV6-3; D gene: TRBD2; clone size: .; J gene: TRBJ2-5; CDR3 length: 13; CDR3 DNA: TGTGCCAGCAGTAGCGGGAGGGAAAGGTCCCAGTACTTC; CDR3 protein: CASSSGRERSQYF
V gene: TRBV18; D gene: .; clone size: .; J gene: TRBJ1-1; CDR3 length: 13; CDR3 DNA: TGTGCCAGCTCACTTCACAGGGACGCTGAAGCTTTCTTT; CDR3 protein: CASSLHRDAEAFF
V gene: TRBV6-2/TRBV6-3; D gene: TRBD2; clone size: few; J gene: TRBJ2-5; CDR3 length: 15; CDR3 DNA: TGTGCCAGCAGCGCCGGGACTAGAGTTGGGGAGACCCAGTACTTC; CDR3 protein: CASSAGTRVGETQYF
V gene: TRBV6-1; D gene: TRBD1; clone size: few; J gene: TRBJ2-1; CDR3 length: 11; CDR3 DNA: TGTGCCAGCAGTCCAGGACAGGGGCGATTCTTC; CDR3 protein: CASSPGQGRFF
V gene: TRBV7-2; D gene: TRBD2; clone size: few; J gene: TRBJ2-1; CDR3 length: 16; CDR3 DNA: TGTGCCAGCAGCCCAAAAGCGGGGGGGCTATACAATGAGCAGTTCTTC; CDR3 protein: CASSPKAGGLYNEQFF
V gene: TRBV7-8; D gene: .; clone size: few; J gene: TRBJ2-5; CDR3 length: 16; CDR3 DNA: TGTGCCAGCAGCTTAAGGGCAGGGAAAGGCCAAGAGACCCAGTACTTC; CDR3 protein: CASSLRAGKGQETQYF
V gene: TRBV7-9; D gene: .; clone size: .; J gene: TRBJ2-1; CDR3 length: 16; CDR3 DNA: TGTGCCAGCAGCTCCGGGACCGGGGGCCCCTACAATGAGCAGTTCTTC; CDR3 protein: CASSSGTGGPYNEQFF
V gene: TRBV3-1; D gene: .; clone size: many; J gene: TRBJ1-6; CDR3 length: 14; CDR3 DNA: TGTGCCAGCAGCCAAATGAAGGGGAATTCACCCCTCCACTTT; CDR3 protein: CASSQMKGNSPLHF
V gene: TRBV18; D gene: .; clone size: .; J gene: TRBJ2-3; CDR3 length: 16; CDR3 DNA: TGTGCCAGCTCACCAGGGTTGCGAGGCCGCACAGATACGCAGTATTTT; CDR3 protein: CASSPGLRGRTDTQYF
V gene: TRBV4-3; D gene: .; clone size: .; J gene: TRBJ2-1; CDR3 length: 17; CDR3 DNA: TGCGCCAGCAGCCAGTTTAGCCGCGGAAGCTCCTACAATGAGCAGTTCTTC; CDR3 protein: CASSQFSRGSSYNEQFF
V gene: TRBV2; D gene: TRBD2; clone size: few; J gene: TRBJ2-7; CDR3 length: 16; CDR3 DNA: TGTGCCAGCAGAAAGGAAAGGACTAGCGGGCGCTACGAGCAGTACTTC; CDR3 protein: CASRKERTSGRYEQYF
V gene: TRBV5-1; D gene: .; clone size: .; J gene: TRBJ2-2; CDR3 length: 17; CDR3 DNA: TGCGCCAGCAGCTTCGGATACGGGGCCGCGAACACCGGGGAGCTGTTTTTT; CDR3 protein: CASSFGYGAANTGELFF
V gene: TRBV12-3/TRBV12-4; D gene: TRBD1; clone size: few; J gene: TRBJ1-6; CDR3 length: 16; CDR3 DNA: TGTGCCAGCAGCTACACCGGGACAGGGAAGGGGCCACCCCTCCACTTT; CDR3 protein: CASSYTGTGKGPPLHF
V gene: TRBV15; D gene: .; clone size: .; J gene: TRBJ1-1; CDR3 length: 13; CDR3 DNA: TGTGCCACCAGCGCCCGACATGGGACTGAAGCTTTCTTT; CDR3 protein: CATSARHGTEAFF
V gene: TRBV2; D gene: .; clone size: .; J gene: TRBJ1-5; CDR3 length: 15; CDR3 DNA: TGTGCCAGCAGTCTACAACAGGGTAGCAATCAGCCCCAGCATTTT; CDR3 protein: CASSLQQGSNQPQHF
V gene: TRBV6-2/TRBV6-3; D gene: .; clone size: few; J gene: TRBJ2-7; CDR3 length: 13; CDR3 DNA: TGTGCCAGCAGGACGGGGTATTCCTACGAGCAGTACTTC; CDR3 protein: CASRTGYSYEQYF
V gene: TRBV18; D gene: .; clone size: few; J gene: TRBJ2-3; CDR3 length: 14; CDR3 DNA: TGTGCCAGCTCACCATATGGGGTCGCAGATACGCAGTATTTT; CDR3 protein: CASSPYGVADTQYF
V gene: TRBV5-5; D gene: .; clone size: few; J gene: TRBJ2-2; CDR3 length: 16; CDR3 DNA: TGTGCCAGCAGCTTCACGGACCCCACGAACACCGGGGAGCTGTTTTTT; CDR3 protein: CASSFTDPTNTGELFF
V gene: TRBV7-9; D gene: .; clone size: few; J gene: TRBJ1-6; CDR3 length: 14; CDR3 DNA: TGTGCCAGCAGCTTCCACGGTCTGGGTTCACCCCTCCACTTT; CDR3 protein: CASSFHGLGSPLHF
V gene: TRBV29-1; D gene: .; clone size: few; J gene: TRBJ2-7; CDR3 length: 13; CDR3 DNA: TGCAGCGTTGCTCACGCAAACTCCTACGAGCAGTACTTC; CDR3 protein: CSVAHANSYEQYF
V gene: TRBV11-2; D gene: .; clone size: .; J gene: TRBJ2-1; CDR3 length: 15; CDR3 DNA: TGTGCCAGCAGCTTAAGCGCTCTTCAGCCCAATGAGCAGTTCTTC; CDR3 protein: CASSLSALQPNEQFF
V gene: TRBV27; D gene: .; clone size: few; J gene: TRBJ2-7; CDR3 length: 14; CDR3 DNA: TGTGCCAGCAGTATCACGGGACGTAGCTACGAGCAGTACTTC; CDR3 protein: CASSITGRSYEQYF
V gene: TRBV6-2/TRBV6-3; D gene: TRBD1; clone size: once; J gene: TRBJ1-2; CDR3 length: 15; CDR3 DNA: TGTGCCAGCAGTTACGAGGACAGGGGTACCTATGGCTACACCTTC; CDR3 protein: CASSYEDRGTYGYTF
V gene: TRBV27; D gene: .; clone size: few; J gene: TRBJ1-1; CDR3 length: 14; CDR3 DNA: TGTGCCAGCAATCCTAGGGGGGGGAACACTGAAGCTTTCTTT; CDR3 protein: CASNPRGGNTEAFF
V gene: TRBV29-1; D gene: .; clone size: many; J gene: TRBJ2-1; CDR3 length: 10; CDR3 DNA: TGCAGCGTTGACAGGGACGAGCAGTTCTTC; CDR3 protein: CSVDRDEQFF
V gene: TRBV6-1; D gene: TRBD2; clone size: .; J gene: TRBJ2-3; CDR3 length: 15; CDR3 DNA: TGTGCCAGCAGTCCGGGACTAGCGTTGTCAGATACGCAGTATTTT; CDR3 protein: CASSPGLALSDTQYF
V gene: TRBV14; D gene: .; clone size: .; J gene: TRBJ2-7; CDR3 length: 12; CDR3 DNA: TGTGCCAGCAGCCAGGGAGCTTTATCACCGTACTTC; CDR3 protein: CASSQGALSPYF
V gene: TRBV3-1; D gene: TRBD2; clone size: few; J gene: TRBJ2-1; CDR3 length: 14; CDR3 DNA: TGTGCCAGCAGCCACAGGGAGGGAATGAGAGAGCAGTTCTTC; CDR3 protein: CASSHREGMREQFF
V gene: TRBV5-4; D gene: TRBD2; clone size: few; J gene: TRBJ2-3; CDR3 length: 16; CDR3 DNA: TGTGCCAGCAGCTTGGCGCCGACTAGCGGGAGCCGCACGCAGTATTTT; CDR3 protein: CASSLAPTSGSRTQYF
V gene: TRBV7-8; D gene: .; clone size: .; J gene: TRBJ2-6; CDR3 length: 15; CDR3 DNA: TGTGCCAGCAGCTTAGGTGGGTTTGGGGCCAACGTCCTGACTTTC; CDR3 protein: CASSLGGFGANVLTF
V gene: TRBV6-2/TRBV6-3; D gene: .; clone size: .; J gene: TRBJ1-4; CDR3 length: 12; CDR3 DNA: TGTGCCAGCAACGAAATGGATGAAAAACTGTTTTTT; CDR3 protein: CASNEMDEKLFF
V gene: TRBV20-1; D gene: .; clone size: .; J gene: TRBJ2-1; CDR3 length: 17; CDR3 DNA: TGCAGTGCTAGAGGGAGTCCTCGCGGGAAAAGTTACAATGAGCAGTTCTTC; CDR3 protein: CSARGSPRGKSYNEQFF
V gene: TRBV12-3/TRBV12-4; D gene: .; clone size: many; J gene: TRBJ2-2; CDR3 length: 14; CDR3 DNA: TGTGCCAGCAGTTTACAGGGAAAGGCCGGGGAGCTGTTTTTT; CDR3 protein: CASSLQGKAGELFF
V gene: TRBV5-1; D gene: .; clone size: .; J gene: TRBJ2-2; CDR3 length: 16; CDR3 DNA: TGCGCCAGCAGTCGAGACGGACCTACGAACACCGGGGAGCTGTTTTTT; CDR3 protein: CASSRDGPTNTGELFF
V gene: TRBV12-3/TRBV12-4; D gene: .; clone size: .; J gene: TRBJ2-7; CDR3 length: 13; CDR3 DNA: TGTGCCAGCAGTCCCCGAGTCCCCTACGAGCAGTACTTC; CDR3 protein: CASSPRVPYEQYF
V gene: TRBV7-3; D gene: TRBD2; clone size: .; J gene: TRBJ2-1; CDR3 length: 14; CDR3 DNA: TGTGCCAGCAGCCGGGGGACTAGAAACAATGAGCAGTTCTTC; CDR3 protein: CASSRGTRNNEQFF
V gene: TRBV4-2; D gene: .; clone size: many; J gene: TRBJ2-1; CDR3 length: 14; CDR3 DNA: TGTGCCAGCAGCCAAGAGTTTTTTGCTGATGAGCAGTTCTTC; CDR3 protein: CASSQEFFADEQFF
V gene: TRBV29-1; D gene: .; clone size: many; J gene: TRBJ2-5; CDR3 length: 13; CDR3 DNA: TGCAGCGGGGGGAGTAGTCGAGGCGAGACCCAGTACTTC; CDR3 protein: CSGGSSRGETQYF
V gene: TRBV4-3; D gene: .; clone size: many; J gene: TRBJ2-5; CDR3 length: 13; CDR3 DNA: TGCGCCAGCAGCCAGTTGTACGGGGAGACCCAGTACTTC; CDR3 protein: CASSQLYGETQYF
V gene: TRBV27; D gene: .; clone size: .; J gene: TRBJ2-5; CDR3 length: 14; CDR3 DNA: TGTGCCAGCAGTTTAGGTTCAGGGGCGAAGACCCAGTACTTC; CDR3 protein: CASSLGSGAKTQYF
V gene: TRBV28; D gene: .; clone size: .; J gene: TRBJ2-7; CDR3 length: 14; CDR3 DNA: TGTGCCAGCAGTTTTACAGGGTCCACCTACGAGCAGTACTTC; CDR3 protein: CASSFTGSTYEQYF
V gene: TRBV20-1; D gene: TRBD1; clone size: few; J gene: TRBJ2-7; CDR3 length: 13; CDR3 DNA: TGCAGTGCTAGTCGACAGGGAAGATACGAGCAGTACTTC; CDR3 protein: CSASRQGRYEQYF
V gene: TRBV20-1; D gene: .; clone size: .; J gene: TRBJ1-2; CDR3 length: 13; CDR3 DNA: TGCAGTGCGACGGACAGACCTTCGGGAGGCTACACCTTC; CDR3 protein: CSATDRPSGGYTF